Listed here are 32 T cell receptor beta chains from one sample, sequenced in a study of type 1 regulatory T cells. Antigen specificity for these receptors is unknown. TCRdb re-derived calls from the reads in MiXCR, one entry per CDR3 protein. Of 40,000 to 50,000 distinct CDR3 sequences in the sample, 12% are singletons; the top ten hold just over 8%. The source material was cultured non-Tr1 T cells, either the whole culture or a sorted T cell fraction (not recorded which). Receptor source: a human donor in good health.

In this sample, this clonotype turned up many times. The V call is TRBV7-8, the J call TRBJ2-3; D is tentatively TRBD1 or TRBD2 (5 bases each). Germline loops: CDR1 SGHVS, CDR2 FQNEAQ. Trimming cost V 2 bases and J 4 bases, with 10 bases left between them. This CDR3 is 14 amino acids long. CDR3 DNA: TGTGCCAGCAGCTTAAGAGGGGTTGCAGATACGCAGTATTTT. Translating it yields CASSLRGVADTQYF.

At least ten counts were recorded for this clonotype. The J gene is TRBJ2-1, the V gene TRBV7-2, with 7 bases fitting TRBD2. There are 15 residues in the CDR3. V shed 6 bases and J 9 bases; nucleotides not matched to a gene: 14. Per germline, CDR1 SGHTA and CDR2 FQGNSA. The CDR3 here is CASRPTSAPAGEQFF. The CDR3 bases are TGTGCCAGCAGACCAACTAGCGCCCCCGCCGGTGAGCAGTTCTTC.

This rearrangement joins TRBV14 to TRBJ1-6; 10 bases are a match to TRBD1. The CDR3 runs 14 residues. Germline V gives CDR1 SGHDN, CDR2 FVKESK. V trimming: 3 bases; J trimming: 9 bases; junction bases outside the gene matches: 2. The CDR3: CASSHWDRGSPLHF. CDR3 DNA sequence: TGTGCCAGCAGCCACTGGGACAGGGGTTCACCCCTCCACTTT.

This clonotype was seen ten or more times. The genes are TRBV5-1 and TRBJ2-2; D gene uncertain. Germline V gene lookup returns CDR1 SGHRS and CDR2 YFSETQ. With 2 bases removed from V and 7 bases from J, the gap between germline ends came to 12 bases. This CDR3 spans 14 amino acids. In DNA, the CDR3 is TGCGCCAGCAGCTTTTGGCGTCCTCTCGGGGAGCTGTTTTTT. Its protein product is CASSFWRPLGELFF.

This rearrangement joins TRBV5-6 to TRBJ2-5; D is unresolved. The CDR3 spans 14 residues. The germline CDR1 and CDR2 sequences are SGHDT and YYEEEE. V lost 1 base and J lost 4, with 11 bases in between. CDR3 sequence (DNA): TGTGCCAGCAGCTTGCCGAGTTTGTTAGAGACCCAGTACTTC. Translated, it gives CASSLPSLLETQYF.

The gene calls are TRBV21-1 and TRBJ2-1; the table's D call TRBD2 went unverified against the DNA. TRBV21-1 is given as a pseudogene. The CDR3 sequence is 14 residues long. The CDR3 sequence: CASSKRGGSRPKFF. In DNA form, the CDR3 reads TGTGCCAGCAGCAAAAGGGGCGGGAGCCGTCCCAAGTTCTTC.

This clonotype showed up many times. This chain joins TRBV5-1 and TRBJ2-2; a weak D match, TRBD1 (5 bases). Between the trimmed V and J ends, which lost 4 bases and 4 bases, there was a span of 11 bases. The length of the CDR3 is 14 residues. Germline CDR1 and CDR2: SGHRS and YFSETQ. CDR3 protein: CASSKQGATGELFF. The CDR3 DNA sequence: TGCGCCAGCAGCAAGCAAGGGGCCACCGGGGAGCTGTTTTTT.

This clonotype was recorded a few times. The junction departs from the called germline gene at one end, perhaps through a read error. The J gene is TRBJ1-2, the V gene TRBV6-6; D remains unclear. The CDR3 has 14 residues. The germline V gene encodes CDR1 MNHNY and CDR2 SVGAGI (reference sequence). The CDR3 DNA follows: TGTGCCGGCAGTCCGCAACCCACGGGGAGCGGCTACACCTTC. As protein: CAGSPQPTGSGYTF.

As for this clonotype: This may be a read error: a much more frequent sequence differs by one nucleotide. V and J are TRBV5-8 and TRBJ2-1; TRBD2 matches 7 bases. Germline CDR1 is SGHTS and CDR2 is YDEGEE. The CDR3 totals 14 residues. CDR3 in DNA: TGTACCAGCTTAAGGACTAGACTCGTAAGTGAGCAGTTCTTC. The encoded protein is CTSLRTRLVSEQFF. The full variable domain, in which reference TRBV5-8 and TRBJ2-1 provide the parts outside the CDR3, is EAGVTQSPTHLIKTRGQQATLRCSPISGHTSVYWYQQALGLGLQFLLWYDEGEERNRGNFPPRFSGRQFPNYSSELNVNALELEDSALYLCTSLRTRLVSEQFFGPGTRLTVL.

The table lists this clonotype with a few counts. This chain joins TRBV20-1 and TRBJ2-1, with TRBD1 as a possible D gene (5 bases). Germline V gives CDR1 DFQATT, CDR2 SNEGSKA (reference sequence). Trimming stripped 5 bases from V and 10 bases from J, with 12 bases between. The CDR3 totals 11 residues. CDR3 DNA sequence: TGCAGTGCTTCGACTGCAGGGGAGCAGTTCTTC. Encoded protein: CSASTAGEQFF.

This clonotype was counted many times. The chain employs TRBV5-1 and TRBJ2-1, with TRBD1 matching over 7 bases. Germline CDR1 reads SGHRS; CDR2 reads YFSETQ. V lost 4 bases, J lost 8 bases, and 3 bases stayed unmatched. This CDR3 region has 12 residues. For the CDR3, the DNA is TGCGCCAGCAGCCCCCAGGGGGATGAGCAGTTCTTC. Translated, it gives CASSPQGDEQFF.

This clonotype was seen many times. This chain joins TRBV3-1 and TRBJ2-3; no clear D. Germline CDR1 and CDR2: LGHDT and YNNKEL (reference sequence). This CDR3 has 15 residues. V lost 2 bases and J 2 bases, leaving 11 bases between the germline ends. The CDR3 protein is CASSQLGSHTDTQYF. As DNA, the CDR3 is TGTGCCAGCAGCCAATTGGGCAGTCACACAGATACGCAGTATTTT.

This clonotype was observed a handful of times. The chain couples TRBV10-3 to TRBJ1-1; D remains unclear. The CDR3 has 14 amino acids. The V gene lost 8 bases and the J gene lost 3 bases, with 16 bases spanning the gap. The germline CDR1 and CDR2 sequences are ENHRY and SYGVKD. Here the CDR3 reads CAIRNRDGDTEAFF. The CDR3 region has the DNA TGTGCCATCCGAAACCGGGATGGGGACACTGAAGCTTTCTTT.

This clonotype has at least ten counts. The rearrangement links TRBV5-1 to TRBJ2-6; no firm D call. The CDR3 is made up of 13 amino acids. Trimming took 4 bases from V and 2 from J, leaving 4 bases between them. Germline assignment: CDR1 SGHRS and CDR2 YFSETQ. In nucleotides, the CDR3 is TGCGCCAGCAGCCCGGCTGGGGCCAACGTCCTGACTTTC. Translation: CASSPAGANVLTF.

This clonotype was counted a few times. This chain connects TRBV10-3 to TRBJ2-1; D possibly corresponds to TRBD1 (6 bases). This CDR3 region has 14 residues. Trimming took 6 bases from V and 4 from J, leaving 13 bases between them. CDR1 ENHRY and CDR2 SYGVKD come from the germline V gene. Written as DNA, the CDR3 is TGTGCCATCAGCACCGGGACACCATACAATGAGCAGTTCTTC. It codes for CAISTGTPYNEQFF.

This clonotype was observed a few times. The V call is TRBV2, the J call TRBJ2-5; D gene ambiguous. Trimming stripped 6 bases from V and 5 bases from J, with 16 bases between. CDR1 and CDR2 from the germline V gene are SNHLY and FYNNEI. The CDR3 runs to 14 residues. The CDR3 nucleotides are TGTGCCAGCAGCCCCCAAATTAGCCGGGAGACCCAGTACTTC. Translating it yields CASSPQISRETQYF.

There are many counts of this clonotype. The chain joins TRBV7-2 to TRBJ2-5; D gene ambiguous. V was shortened by 2 bases and J by 2 bases, with 18 bases between the two germline ends. The germline gives CDR1 SGHTA, CDR2 FQGNSA. The CDR3 is 17 amino acids. This CDR3 is CASSLSVRRIRQETQYF. DNA of the CDR3: TGTGCCAGCAGCTTATCGGTACGCAGAATTAGGCAAGAGACCCAGTACTTC. The full variable domain, rest sourced from reference TRBV7-2 and TRBJ2-5, is GAGVSQSPSNKVTEKGKDVELRCDPISGHTALYWYRQSLGQGLEFLIYFQGNSAPDKSGLPSDRFSAERTGGSVSTLTIQRTQQEDSAVYLCASSLSVRRIRQETQYFGPGTRLLVL.

The sample holds a few counts of this clonotype. J is TRBJ2-1 and V is TRBV30; 8 nucleotides align to TRBD2. The germline V gene encodes CDR1 GTSNPN and CDR2 SVGIG (reference sequence). The CDR3 has 14 amino acids. J was trimmed by 8 bases and V by 0 bases; bases with no gene match: 6. This chain's CDR3 is CAWSVSGSRYEQFF. The CDR3 nucleotides read TGTGCCTGGAGTGTGAGCGGGAGTAGATATGAGCAGTTCTTC.

This clonotype was observed at least ten times. The CDR3 nucleotides are TGCAGCGTTGCGCGGGAGCCCTTCTACAATGAGCAGTTCTTC. Encoded protein: CSVAREPFYNEQFF. The genes are TRBV29-1 and TRBJ2-1; 7 bases agree with TRBD2. The germline CDR1 and CDR2 sequences are SQVTM and ANQGSEA. The CDR3 is 14 residues long. The trim removed 4 bases at V and 3 bases at J, leaving 6 bases unmatched.

This clonotype was counted ten times or more. The chain carries TRBV5-1 and TRBJ2-3, with a tentative D call TRBD2 (6 bases). This CDR3 is 16 amino acids long. V lost 3 bases to trimming and J lost 3 bases, with 17 bases between them. CDR1 and CDR2 (germline): SGHRS, YFSETQ. The CDR3 region is CASSSSGDLGTDTQYF. The DNA for the CDR3 is TGCGCCAGCAGCTCCTCGGGAGATCTGGGTACAGATACGCAGTATTTT.

The chain joins TRBV5-8 to TRBJ2-6, with a possible D match to TRBD1 (5 bases). The germline CDR1 and CDR2 sequences are SGHTS and YDEGEE. The CDR3 covers 15 residues. The V gene lost 3 bases and the J gene lost 2 bases, with 9 bases spanning the gap. The CDR3 loop is CASSSTQAGANVLTF. The CDR3 nucleotides read TGTGCCAGCAGCTCCACACAGGCTGGGGCCAACGTCCTGACTTTC.

This clonotype was detected a few times. This CDR3 is CASSPSGGRRNEQFF. Written as DNA, the CDR3 is TGTGCCAGCTCACCGTCGGGCGGGAGGAGAAATGAGCAGTTCTTC. The chain couples TRBV18 to TRBJ2-1; 8 bases align to TRBD2. Trimming cost V 3 bases and J 7 bases; bases outside gene matches: 8. CDR1 and CDR2 from the germline V gene are KGHSH and LQKENI. The CDR3 loop spans 15 amino acids. The full variable domain, in which reference TRBV18 and TRBJ2-1 provide the parts outside the CDR3, is NAGVMQNPRHLVRRRGQEARLRCSPMKGHSHVYWYRQLPEEGLKFMVYLQKENIIDESGMPKERFSAEFPKEGPSILRIQQVVRGDSAAYFCASSPSGGRRNEQFFGPGTRLTVL.

Many counts were recorded for this clonotype. This chain joins TRBV10-3 and TRBJ1-3; no clear D gene. From germline, CDR1 is ENHRY and CDR2 SYGVKD. The CDR3 sequence is 17 residues long. Trimming removed 0 bases from V and 0 bases from J, with 12 bases in between. The CDR3 DNA reads TGTGCCATCAGTGAGTCGACTCTGGCAGACTCTGGAAACACCATATATTTT. Amino acid sequence: CAISESTLADSGNTIYF.

The CDR3: CASSPGRHEKLFF. DNA of the CDR3: TGTGCCAGCTCACCGGGCAGGCATGAAAAACTGTTTTTT. The chain is built from TRBV18 and TRBJ1-4; unclear D gene. Trimming took 3 bases from V and 6 from J, leaving 8 bases between them. The CDR3 contains 13 residues. The germline V gene has CDR1 KGHSH and CDR2 LQKENI.

This clonotype is a singleton in its sample. The rearrangement joins TRBV29-1 to TRBJ2-1; TRBD2 agrees at 11 bases. This CDR3 is built from 16 residues. The V gene end was trimmed by 8 bases and the J gene end by 2 bases; junction bases not matched to a gene: 11. From germline, CDR1 is SQVTM and CDR2 ANQGSEA. CDR3 nucleotides: TGCAGCTCACTTGGACTAGCGGGCGGAACCTACAATGAGCAGTTCTTC. Protein product: CSSLGLAGGTYNEQFF.

Ten or more counts support this clonotype. The chain couples TRBV11-3 to TRBJ2-1, with unresolved D. Germline V gene lookup returns CDR1 SGHNT and CDR2 YENEEA. The CDR3 extends over 14 amino acids. V was trimmed by 1 base and J by 7 bases, leaving 11 bases between them. The CDR3 region has the DNA TGTGCCAGCAGCTTAGCATCTCTTCCGAATGAGCAGTTCTTC. Its translation: CASSLASLPNEQFF.

The chain has TRBV27 and TRBJ2-3; a weak D match, TRBD1 (5 bases). CDR1 and CDR2 (germline): MNHEY, SMNVEV (reference sequence). This CDR3 has 18 residues. The germline V and J ends were trimmed by 2 bases and 3 bases, with 21 bases remaining between them. In DNA form, the CDR3 reads TGTGCCAGCAGTTTAATCGGGTATAATCGGGCAGGGACAGATACGCAGTATTTT. Residues: CASSLIGYNRAGTDTQYF.

This clonotype came up many times. V gene TRBV15 combines with J gene TRBJ1-5; 7 positions agree with TRBD1. After removal of 6 bases from V and 5 bases from J, the junction contained 19 bases not matched to a gene. This CDR3 contains 18 residues. Germline V CDR1 and CDR2: LNHNV, YYDKDF (reference sequence). The CDR3 DNA follows: TGTGCCACCAGTTCGCACCAAGACCGGGACAGCTTAGATCAGCCCCAGCATTTT. It encodes CATSSHQDRDSLDQPQHF.

The sample holds a few counts of this clonotype. The rearrangement uses TRBV28 and TRBJ2-3, with D hard to call. Looked up from germline, CDR1 is MDHEN and CDR2 is SYDVKM. The CDR3 extends over 15 amino acids. V gave up 8 bases and J gave up 1 base, with 16 bases separating them. The CDR3 loop reads CASLSRPRGTDTQYF. In DNA, the CDR3 is TGTGCCAGCCTGTCCCGTCCTCGAGGCACAGATACGCAGTATTTT.

This clonotype was picked up many times. The chain carries TRBV20-1 and TRBJ1-2; D gene unclear. V was pared by 2 bases and J by 8 bases, with 9 bases between. The CDR3 extends over 11 amino acids. In germline, CDR1 is DFQATT, CDR2 SNEGSKA (reference sequence). The chain's CDR3 is CSARRPEGYTF. CDR3 sequence (DNA): TGCAGTGCTAGACGGCCGGAGGGCTACACCTTC.

The sample holds a few counts of this clonotype. The V gene is TRBV5-1, the J gene TRBJ1-1; perhaps TRBD1 as D (6 bases). V shed 4 bases and J shed 0 bases, with 16 bases lying between them. The CDR3 is made up of 16 amino acids. CDR1 is SGHRS, CDR2 YFSETQ, per germline. CDR3 residues: CASSAQGGIVNTEAFF. The CDR3 DNA reads as TGCGCCAGCAGCGCACAGGGTGGGATTGTGAACACTGAAGCTTTCTTT.

This clonotype has at least ten counts. V is TRBV4-2 and J is TRBJ2-4, with D perhaps assigned TRBD1 or TRBD2 (5 bases each). This CDR3 is built from 16 residues. Deletions cut 1 base from V and 0 bases from J, with 10 bases between. In germline, CDR1 is LGHNA, CDR2 YNFKEQ. The CDR3 here is CASSQVGTGAKNIQYF. CDR3 in DNA: TGTGCCAGCAGCCAAGTGGGGACGGGAGCCAAAAACATTCAGTACTTC.